The TCR beta chain described here comes from a study of blood T cell repertoires in COVID-19. The V gene lost 3 bases and the J gene lost 2 bases, with 15 bases spanning the gap. This CDR3 comprises 16 residues. Germline CDR1 and CDR2: SGHVS and FNYEAQ. Using immunoSEQ multiplex PCR, the repertoire was profiled, and TCRdb retains in-frame clones only, with some absent. Of more than 100,000 clones listed, around 86% are singletons. Material: peripheral blood. This chain connects TRBV7-6 to TRBJ2-3, with D perhaps TRBD2 (6 bases). The receptor was isolated from a man aged 35 to 55 with acute or convalescent COVID-19. CDR3 DNA sequence: TGTGCCAGCAGCTTCGGCGGGGCCGATTCCACAGATACGCAGTATTTT. This gives the protein CASSFGGADSTDTQYF.